The clone carrying this T cell receptor beta chain was detected ten times or more. CDR3 length equals 14 residues. Trimming removed 6 bases from V and 0 bases from J; junction bases left unmatched: 3. Germline CDR1 and CDR2: SQVTM and ANQGSEA. This sample is drawn from a study of patients and donors after allogeneic stem cell transplantation. TCRdb used MiXCR to reprocess the RT-PCR reads, holding one entry per CDR3 protein. The repertoire consists of approximately 21,000 distinct CDR3 sequences, with about 30% occurring once and the leading ten covering 48%. This clonotype was sampled from a human donor who was either an allogeneic HSCT recipient or a stem cell or donor lymphocyte infusion donor (not recorded which). It is not recorded whose cells these are; they may come from a transplant donor. The sequenced sample consisted of blood, either unsorted or a sorted T cell fraction (not recorded which). The chain couples TRBV29-1 to TRBJ1-5; 9 nucleotides agree with TRBD1. Here the CDR3 reads CSVAQGASNQPQHF. The CDR3 region has the DNA TGCAGCGTAGCACAGGGGGCTAGCAATCAGCCCCAGCATTTT.